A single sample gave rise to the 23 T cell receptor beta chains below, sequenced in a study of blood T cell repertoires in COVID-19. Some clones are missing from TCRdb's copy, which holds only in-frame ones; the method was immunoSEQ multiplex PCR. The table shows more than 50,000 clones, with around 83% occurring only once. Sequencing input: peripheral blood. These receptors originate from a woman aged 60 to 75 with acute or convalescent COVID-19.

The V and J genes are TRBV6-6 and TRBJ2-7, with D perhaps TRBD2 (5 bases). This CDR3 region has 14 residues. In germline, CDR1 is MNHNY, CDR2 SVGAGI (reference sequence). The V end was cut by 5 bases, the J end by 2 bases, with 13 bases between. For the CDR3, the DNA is TGTGCCAGCAGTGACCCCCGGGGTCCCTACGAGCAGTACTTC. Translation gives CASSDPRGPYEQYF.

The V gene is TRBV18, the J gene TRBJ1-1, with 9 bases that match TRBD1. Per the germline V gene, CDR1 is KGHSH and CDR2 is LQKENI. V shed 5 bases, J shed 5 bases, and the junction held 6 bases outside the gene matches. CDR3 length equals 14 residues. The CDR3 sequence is CASSVGTGQTEAFF. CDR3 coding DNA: TGTGCCAGCTCAGTAGGGACAGGGCAAACTGAAGCTTTCTTT.

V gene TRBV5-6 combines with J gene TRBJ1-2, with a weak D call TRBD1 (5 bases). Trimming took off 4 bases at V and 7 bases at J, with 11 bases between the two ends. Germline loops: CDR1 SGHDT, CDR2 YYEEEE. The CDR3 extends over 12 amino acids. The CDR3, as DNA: TGTGCCAGCAGCCCAGGGAATCGTGGCTACACCTTC. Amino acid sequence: CASSPGNRGYTF.

The CDR3 DNA follows: TGTGCCAGCAGCAAAGGTAGCGATCCCAATGAGCAGTTCTTC. Its protein product is CASSKGSDPNEQFF. The chain couples TRBV21-1 to TRBJ2-1; TRBD2 is taken as the D call from the table, unchecked against the DNA. TRBV21-1 is a pseudogene. The CDR3 extends over 14 amino acids.

CDR3: CASSLGGSTGELFF. In DNA form, the CDR3 reads TGTGCCAGCAGTTTGGGGGGTTCCACCGGGGAGCTGTTTTTT. V is TRBV6-5 and J is TRBJ2-2; TRBD2 is a possible D gene (6 bases). Germline-derived CDR1 and CDR2 are MNHEY and SVGAGI. This CDR3 region has 14 residues. Trimming shortened V by 4 bases and J by 4 bases, and 10 bases separated the two germline ends.

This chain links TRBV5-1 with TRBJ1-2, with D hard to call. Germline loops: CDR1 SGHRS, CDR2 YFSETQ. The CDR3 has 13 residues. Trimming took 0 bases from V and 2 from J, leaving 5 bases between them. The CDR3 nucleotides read TGCGCCAGCAGCTTGGCTACGAACTATGGCTACACCTTC. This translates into CASSLATNYGYTF. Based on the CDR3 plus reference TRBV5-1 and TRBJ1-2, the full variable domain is KAGVTQTPRYLIKTRGQQVTLSCSPISGHRSVSWYQQTPGQGLQFLFEYFSETQRNKGNFPGRFSGRQFSNSRSEMNVSTLELGDSALYLCASSLATNYGYTFGSGTRLTVV.

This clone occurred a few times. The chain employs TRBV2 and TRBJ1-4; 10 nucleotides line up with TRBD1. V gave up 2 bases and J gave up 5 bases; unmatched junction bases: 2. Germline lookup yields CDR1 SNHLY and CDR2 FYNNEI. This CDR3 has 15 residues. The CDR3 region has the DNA TGTGCCAGCAGTGAAATGGGACAGGGGAATGAAAAACTGTTTTTT. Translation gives CASSEMGQGNEKLFF.

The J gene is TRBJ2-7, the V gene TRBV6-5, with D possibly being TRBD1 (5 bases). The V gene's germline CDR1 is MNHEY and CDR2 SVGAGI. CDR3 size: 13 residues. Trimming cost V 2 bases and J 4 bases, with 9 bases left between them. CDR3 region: CASSYGHAYEQYF. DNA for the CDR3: TGTGCCAGCAGTTACGGACACGCGTACGAGCAGTACTTC.

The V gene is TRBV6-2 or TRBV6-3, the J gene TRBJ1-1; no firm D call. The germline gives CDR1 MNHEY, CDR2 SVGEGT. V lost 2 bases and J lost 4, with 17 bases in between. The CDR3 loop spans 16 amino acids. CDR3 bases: TGTGCCAGCAGTTACCGAACTCGGCAGGCCGGCACTGAAGCTTTCTTT. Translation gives CASSYRTRQAGTEAFF.

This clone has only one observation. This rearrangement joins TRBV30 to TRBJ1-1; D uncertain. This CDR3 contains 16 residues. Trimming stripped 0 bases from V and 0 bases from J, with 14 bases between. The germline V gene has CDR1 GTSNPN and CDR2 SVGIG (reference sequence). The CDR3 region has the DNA TGTGCCTGGAGTGTACGACTCAGAGTTATGAACACTGAAGCTTTCTTT. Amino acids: CAWSVRLRVMNTEAFF.

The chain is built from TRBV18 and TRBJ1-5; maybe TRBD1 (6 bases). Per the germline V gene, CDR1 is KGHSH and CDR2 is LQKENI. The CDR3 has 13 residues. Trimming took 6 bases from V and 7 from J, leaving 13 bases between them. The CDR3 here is CASSLGQNQPQHF. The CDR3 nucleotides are TGTGCCAGCTCCCTCGGACAGAACCAGCCCCAGCATTTT.

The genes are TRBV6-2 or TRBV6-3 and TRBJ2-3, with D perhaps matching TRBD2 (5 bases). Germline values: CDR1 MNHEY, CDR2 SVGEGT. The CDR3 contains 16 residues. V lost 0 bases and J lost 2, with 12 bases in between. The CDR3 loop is CASSYSISGNTDTQYF. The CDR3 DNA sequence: TGTGCCAGCAGTTACTCCATAAGCGGAAACACAGATACGCAGTATTTT.

The CDR3 DNA is TGCAGCGTTGGAAGGGGGCAGAACACTGAAGCTTTCTTT. This translates into CSVGRGQNTEAFF. The chain carries TRBV29-1 and TRBJ1-1; 7 nucleotides match TRBD1. V gave up 4 bases and J gave up 1 base; unmatched junction bases: 3. In germline, CDR1 is SQVTM, CDR2 ANQGSEA. This CDR3 is 13 amino acids long.

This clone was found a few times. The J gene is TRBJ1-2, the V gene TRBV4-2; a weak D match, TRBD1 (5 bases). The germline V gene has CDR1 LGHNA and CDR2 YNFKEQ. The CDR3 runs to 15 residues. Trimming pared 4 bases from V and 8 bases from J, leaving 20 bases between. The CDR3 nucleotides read TGTGCCAGCAGCCCGCCAGACAGAGTCTCTACCGGCTACACCTTC. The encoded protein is CASSPPDRVSTGYTF.

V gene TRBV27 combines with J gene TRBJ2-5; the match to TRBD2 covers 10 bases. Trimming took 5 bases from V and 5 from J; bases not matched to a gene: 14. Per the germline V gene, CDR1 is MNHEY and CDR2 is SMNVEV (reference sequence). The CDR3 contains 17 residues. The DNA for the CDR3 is TGTGCCAGCAGTCTTGACCGGAGCGGGGGGGCGTGGGAGACCCAGTACTTC. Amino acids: CASSLDRSGGAWETQYF.

CDR3 sequence reads: CASSSGTGSSGYTF. The CDR3 DNA is TGTGCCAGCAGTTCCGGGACAGGGTCGAGTGGCTACACCTTC. The genes are TRBV28 and TRBJ1-2, with 9 bases aligning to TRBD1. Germline V gene sequence: CDR1 MDHEN, CDR2 SYDVKM. This CDR3 has 14 residues. V shed 4 bases and J 7 bases; nucleotides not matched to a gene: 7.

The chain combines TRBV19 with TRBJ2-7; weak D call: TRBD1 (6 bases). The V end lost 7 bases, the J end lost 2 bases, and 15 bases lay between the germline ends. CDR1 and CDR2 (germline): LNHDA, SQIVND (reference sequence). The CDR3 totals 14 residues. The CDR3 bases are TGTGCCAGTAAGGCGAGTGGACAGACCTACGAGCAGTACTTC. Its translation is CASKASGQTYEQYF.

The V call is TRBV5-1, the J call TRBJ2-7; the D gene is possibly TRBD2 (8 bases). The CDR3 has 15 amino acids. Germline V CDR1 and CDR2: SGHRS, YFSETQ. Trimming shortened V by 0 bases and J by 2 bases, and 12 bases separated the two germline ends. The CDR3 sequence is CASSLGQGLAYEQYF. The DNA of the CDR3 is TGCGCCAGCAGCTTGGGACAGGGACTAGCCTACGAGCAGTACTTC.

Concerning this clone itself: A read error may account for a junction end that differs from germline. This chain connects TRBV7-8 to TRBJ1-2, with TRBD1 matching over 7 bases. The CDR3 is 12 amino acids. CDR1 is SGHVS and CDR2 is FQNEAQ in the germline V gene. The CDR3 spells CASSEIGFGQAF. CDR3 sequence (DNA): TGTGCCAGCAGCGAAATAGGTTTCGGACAGGCCTTC.

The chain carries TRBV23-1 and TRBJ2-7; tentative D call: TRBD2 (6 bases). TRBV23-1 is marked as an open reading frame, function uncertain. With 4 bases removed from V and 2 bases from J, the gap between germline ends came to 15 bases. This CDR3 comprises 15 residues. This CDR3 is CASSPLSGITYEQYF. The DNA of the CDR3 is TGCGCCAGCAGTCCCCTTAGCGGAATCACCTACGAGCAGTACTTC.

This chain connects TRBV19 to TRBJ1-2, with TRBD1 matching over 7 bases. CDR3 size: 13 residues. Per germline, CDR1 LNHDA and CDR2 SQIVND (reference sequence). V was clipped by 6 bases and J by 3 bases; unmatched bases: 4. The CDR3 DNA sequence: TGTGCCAGTAGGGACACAGGGGACTATGGCTACACCTTC. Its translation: CASRDTGDYGYTF. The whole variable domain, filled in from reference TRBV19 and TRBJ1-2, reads DGGITQSPKYLFRKEGQNVTLSCEQNLNHDAMYWYRQDPGQGLRLIYYSQIVNDFQKGDIAEGYSVSREKKESFPLTVTSAQKNPTAFYLCASRDTGDYGYTFGSGTRLTVV.

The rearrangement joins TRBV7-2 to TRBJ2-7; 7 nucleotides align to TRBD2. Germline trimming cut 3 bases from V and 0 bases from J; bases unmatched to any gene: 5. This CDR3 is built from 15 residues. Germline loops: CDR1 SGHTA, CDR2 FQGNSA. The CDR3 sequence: CASSFPGGSSYEQYF. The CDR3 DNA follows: TGTGCCAGCAGCTTCCCCGGGGGGAGCTCCTACGAGCAGTACTTC.

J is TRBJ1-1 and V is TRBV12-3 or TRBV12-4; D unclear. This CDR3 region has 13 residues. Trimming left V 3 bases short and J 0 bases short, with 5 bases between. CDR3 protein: CASSFTVNTEAFF. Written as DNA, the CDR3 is TGTGCCAGCAGTTTTACGGTGAACACTGAAGCTTTCTTT.